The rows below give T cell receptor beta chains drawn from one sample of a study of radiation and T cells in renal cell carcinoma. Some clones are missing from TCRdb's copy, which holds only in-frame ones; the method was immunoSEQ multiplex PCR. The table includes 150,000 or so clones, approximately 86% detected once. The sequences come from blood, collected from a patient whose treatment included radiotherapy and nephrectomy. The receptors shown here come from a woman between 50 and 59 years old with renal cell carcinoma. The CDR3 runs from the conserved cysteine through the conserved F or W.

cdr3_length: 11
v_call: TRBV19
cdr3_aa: CATGGRQTQYF

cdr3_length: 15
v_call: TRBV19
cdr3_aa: CASSIARTGANVLTF

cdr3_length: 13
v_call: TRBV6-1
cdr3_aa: CASSTGGRTEAFF

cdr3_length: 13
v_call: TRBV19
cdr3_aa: CASRVRGQTEAFF

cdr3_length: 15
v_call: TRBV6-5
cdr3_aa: CASSWTGGLINEQFF

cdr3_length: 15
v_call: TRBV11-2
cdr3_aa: CASSLVMAVQETQYF

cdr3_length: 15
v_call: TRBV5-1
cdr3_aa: CASSPREQSSYEQYF

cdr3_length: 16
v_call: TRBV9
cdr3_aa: CASSVGSGTAFSPLHF

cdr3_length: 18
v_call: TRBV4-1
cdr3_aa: CASSQEDLAGGRYNEQFF

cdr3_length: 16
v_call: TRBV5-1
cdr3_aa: CASSPRVGQWNEKLFF

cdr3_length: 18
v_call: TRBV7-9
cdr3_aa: CASSRTSGRAANTGELFF

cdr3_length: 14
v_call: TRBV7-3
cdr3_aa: CASSLTGGADTQYF

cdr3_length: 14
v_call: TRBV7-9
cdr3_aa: CASSQGGQDYGYTF

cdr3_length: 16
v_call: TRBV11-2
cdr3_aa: CASSSPSGATTETQYF

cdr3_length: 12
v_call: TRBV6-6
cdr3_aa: CASTWETGELFF

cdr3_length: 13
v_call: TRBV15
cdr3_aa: CATSRDLSQPQHF

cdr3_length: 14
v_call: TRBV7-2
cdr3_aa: CASSLAPTPDTQYF

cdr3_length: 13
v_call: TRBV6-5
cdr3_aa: CASRRQVNQPQHF

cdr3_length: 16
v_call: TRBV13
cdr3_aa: CASSLGRAEANYGYTF

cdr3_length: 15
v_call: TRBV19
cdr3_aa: CASSILGLGAEKLFF

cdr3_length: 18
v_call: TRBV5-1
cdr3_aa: CASSSTDWAGYLTYGYTF

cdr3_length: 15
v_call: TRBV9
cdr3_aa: CASSVVSGGHNEQFF

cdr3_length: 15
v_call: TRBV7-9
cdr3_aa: CASSLIRREREKLFF

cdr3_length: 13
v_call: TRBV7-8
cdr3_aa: CASSNTGINEQFF

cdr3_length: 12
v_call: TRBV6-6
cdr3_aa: CASSRPNTEAFF

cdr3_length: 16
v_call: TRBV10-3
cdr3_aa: CAISDSGTRNTGELFF

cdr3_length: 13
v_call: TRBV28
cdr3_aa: CASTSPMAYEQYF

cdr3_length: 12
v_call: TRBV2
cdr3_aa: CASSELRLGYTF

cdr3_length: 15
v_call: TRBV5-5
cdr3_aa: CASSIDSFPPSEAFF

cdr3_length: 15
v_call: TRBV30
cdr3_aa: CAWSDGTDSGGTQHF

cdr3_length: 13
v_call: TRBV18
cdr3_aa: CASSPGSTDTQYF

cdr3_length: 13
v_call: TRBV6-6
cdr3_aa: CASTSVTYNEQFF

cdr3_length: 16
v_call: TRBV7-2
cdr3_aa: CASSSSFGGYVDGQYF

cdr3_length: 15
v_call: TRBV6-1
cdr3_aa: CASKAGPQSSYEQYF

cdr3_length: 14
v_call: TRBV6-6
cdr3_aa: CASSRQGINSPLHF

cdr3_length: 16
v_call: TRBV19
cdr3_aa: CASSIRTGEGHRPIYF

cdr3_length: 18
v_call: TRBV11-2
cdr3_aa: CASSYQEAAGPSGNTIYF

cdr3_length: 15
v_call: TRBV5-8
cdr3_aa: CASSTGLRAKNIQYF

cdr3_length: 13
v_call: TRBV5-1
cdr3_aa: CASREDSNQPQHF

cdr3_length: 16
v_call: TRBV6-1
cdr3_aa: CASSGPLAGTNNEQFF

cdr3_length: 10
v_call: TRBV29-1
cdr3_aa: CSVADFQAFF

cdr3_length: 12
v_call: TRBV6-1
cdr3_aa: CASSEGNQPQHF

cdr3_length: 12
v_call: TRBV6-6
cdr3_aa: CASSSSTDTQYF

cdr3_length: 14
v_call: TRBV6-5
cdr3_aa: CASRTGIYPEKLFF

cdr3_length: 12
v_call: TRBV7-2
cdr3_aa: CASSLRPGELFF

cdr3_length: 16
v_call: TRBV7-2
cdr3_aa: CASSFGTTLSNQPQHF

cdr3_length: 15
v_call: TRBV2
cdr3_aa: CASSEMGAPTGELFF